What follows describes a single TCR beta chain. Its antigen is still unknown. It was with 60 Vbeta and 13 Jbeta primers that the PCR ran. Produced via immunoSEQ multiplex PCR; TCRdb's table is partial and in-frame only. The data contain roughly 250,000 clones, around 65% of them singletons. These data come from a study of cytomegalovirus exposure and HLA in healthy donors. The CDR3 loop spans 16 amino acids. The germline V gene encodes CDR1 SEHNR and CDR2 FQNEAQ (reference sequence). V shed 6 bases and J 2 bases; nucleotides not matched to a gene: 9. Study-wide findings and caveats: The likely explanation for a cluster of highly shared sequence variants was sequencing artifact.

The chain joins TRBV7-9 to TRBJ1-5; 8 nucleotides align to TRBD1. Sequencing was performed on PBMCs. The source is a female donor in good health and CMV-seronegative. The CDR3 DNA reads as TGTGCCAGCAGTTATTACAGGGGGGATCGCAATCAGCCCCAGCATTTT. Translated: CASSYYRGDRNQPQHF.